The rows below give T cell receptor beta chains drawn from one sample of a study of T cell responses to AZD1222 COVID-19 vaccine. Generated by immunoSEQ multiplex PCR, the TCRdb table keeps only in-frame clones and is missing some. The sample includes about 220,000 clones, about 92% of them seen just once. This material consisted of peripheral blood, taken on day 0 of MenACWY control vaccination. These receptors were taken from an adult in good health. Both conserved end residues are part of each CDR3. A D gene is named only where the DNA matches it firmly. Clone size, where shown, is once, few, many, or a class for clones that have expanded.

j_call,d_call,clone_size,v_call,cdr3_aa,cdr3_nt
TRBJ1-3,.,.,TRBV28,CASGLGALSGNTIYF,TGTGCCAGCGGACTAGGTGCTCTCTCTGGAAACACCATATATTTT
TRBJ2-1,.,.,TRBV6-4,CASSREGGNYNEQFF,TGTGCCAGCAGTCGCGAGGGGGGTAACTACAATGAGCAGTTCTTC
TRBJ1-2,TRBD1,.,TRBV6-5,CAGQGVYYGYTF,TGTGCCGGACAGGGGGTATACTATGGCTACACCTTC
TRBJ2-7,TRBD1,.,TRBV5-4,CASSLTGGYEQYF,TGTGCCAGCAGCTTAACAGGGGGCTACGAGCAGTACTTC
TRBJ2-7,.,.,TRBV3-1/TRBV3-2,CASSQAGSDEQYF,TGTGCCAGCAGCCAAGCAGGGAGCGACGAGCAGTACTTC
TRBJ1-4,TRBD1,.,TRBV30,CVGRGLLNEKLFF,TGTGTGGGCAGGGGGCTTCTTAATGAAAAACTGTTTTTT
TRBJ1-1,.,once,TRBV7-9,CASSNPGIEPEAFF,TGTGCCAGCTCAAATCCGGGAATCGAACCGGAAGCTTTCTTT
TRBJ2-3,.,.,TRBV5-4,CASSLFASIGDTQYF,TGTGCCAGCAGCTTGTTCGCTAGCATAGGAGATACGCAGTATTTT
TRBJ1-3,.,once,TRBV19,CASSPSPVASGNTIYF,TGTGCCAGTAGTCCCTCCCCAGTGGCGTCTGGAAACACCATATATTTT
TRBJ2-1,TRBD2,.,TRBV7-2,CASSPHSGGAFEQFF,TGTGCCAGCAGCCCCCATAGCGGGGGGGCTTTTGAGCAGTTCTTC
TRBJ1-2,TRBD1,.,TRBV28,CASSLTGYGYTF,TGTGCCAGCAGTTTGACAGGGTACGGCTACACCTTC
TRBJ1-5,TRBD1,.,TRBV5-1,CASSLGTGVGQPQHF,TGCGCCAGCAGCTTGGGGACAGGGGTGGGTCAGCCCCAGCATTTT
TRBJ1-2,.,.,TRBV5-1,CASSLALGNYGYTF,TGCGCCAGCAGCTTGGCCTTAGGGAACTATGGCTACACCTTC
TRBJ1-4,TRBD1,.,TRBV7-9,CASSPGTGDEKLFF,TGTGCCAGCAGCCCTGGGACAGGGGATGAAAAACTGTTTTTT
TRBJ2-1,TRBD1,.,TRBV24-1,CATSDFTGTGGFNEQFF,TGTGCCACCAGTGATTTTACCGGGACAGGGGGCTTCAATGAGCAGTTCTTC
TRBJ1-2,.,few,TRBV7-9,CASSSGPAYGYTF,TGTGCCAGCAGCTCTGGGCCAGCCTATGGCTACACCTTC
TRBJ1-2,TRBD1,.,TRBV7-2,CASSGGQGFLEDYGYTF,TGTGCCAGCAGCGGGGGACAGGGTTTTTTAGAGGACTATGGCTACACCTTC
TRBJ2-1,TRBD2,.,TRBV2,CASSELDWVSGGYSDEQFF,TGTGCCAGCAGTGAACTTGATTGGGTTAGCGGGGGGTATAGCGATGAGCAGTTCTTC
TRBJ1-1,.,once,TRBV2,CASSEARGAPNTEAFF,TGTGCCAGCAGTGAAGCGCGGGGGGCTCCGAACACTGAAGCTTTCTTT
TRBJ1-1,TRBD1,.,TRBV6-5,CASIKQGAFTAFF,TGTGCCAGCATTAAACAGGGGGCGTTTACGGCTTTCTTT